One sample yielded the 13 T cell receptor beta chains listed below, sequenced in a study of shared clonotypes between healthy human individuals. Sequenced by immunoSEQ multiplex PCR; TCRdb stores in-frame clones only, minus some. This table holds about 470,000 clones, roughly 77% found once. The sequenced material came from PBMCs. The receptors originated from a middle-aged woman in good health. Some clones in this sample may be carry-over from other donors' samples.

V usage is TRBV7-8 and J usage is TRBJ2-7; possible D gene TRBD1, 6 bases. The V gene lost 5 bases and the J gene lost 2 bases, with 16 bases spanning the gap. The CDR3 runs 15 residues. Per germline, CDR1 SGHVS and CDR2 FQNEAQ. CDR3 DNA sequence: TGTGCCAGCAGCCTGAACCGGGACACAACCTACGAGCAGTACTTC. This gives the protein CASSLNRDTTYEQYF. Looking up the rest from reference TRBV7-8 and TRBJ2-7 gives the full variable domain: GAGVSQSPRYKVAKRGQDVALRCDPISGHVSLFWYQQALGQGPEFLTYFQNEAQLDKSGLPSDRFFAERPEGSVSTLKIQRTQQEDSAVYLCASSLNRDTTYEQYFGPGTRLTVT.

The chain links TRBV20-1 to TRBJ1-2; weak D call: TRBD1 (5 bases). Trimming removed 2 bases at V and 10 bases at J, with 11 bases between. Looked up from germline, CDR1 is DFQATT and CDR2 is SNEGSKA (reference sequence). This CDR3 comprises 11 residues. CDR3 amino acids: CSARLAGSYTF. In nucleotides, the CDR3 is TGCAGTGCTAGACTCGCAGGGTCCTACACCTTC.

The rearrangement uses TRBV9 and TRBJ2-1; D gene unclear. This CDR3 is built from 14 residues. Germline-derived CDR1 and CDR2 are SGDLS and YYNGEE. The germline V and J ends were trimmed by 0 bases and 5 bases, with 9 bases remaining between them. The CDR3 DNA sequence: TGTGCCAGCAGCGTAGAACCCCTCGACAATGAGCAGTTCTTC. Amino acids: CASSVEPLDNEQFF.

This clone was detected only once. V is TRBV19 and J is TRBJ1-3; the D is unclear. Germline V CDR1 and CDR2: LNHDA, SQIVND (reference sequence). CDR3 length: 15 amino acids. Trimming left V 6 bases short and J 4 bases short, with 16 bases between. CDR3 nucleotides: TGTGCCAGTAGCCTCGCCGGGGTCCTCGGAAACACCATATATTTT. Translation gives CASSLAGVLGNTIYF.

The chain has TRBV29-1 and TRBJ1-1, with D perhaps TRBD1 (5 bases). Germline CDR1 SQVTM, CDR2 ANQGSEA. With 6 bases removed from V and 3 bases from J, the gap between germline ends came to 14 bases. CDR3 length: 13 amino acids. The DNA for the CDR3 is TGCAGCGTCGCCTTGGGGGGGGACACTGAAGCTTTCTTT. Translation: CSVALGGDTEAFF.

The CDR3 coding sequence is TGTGCCAGCAGTGACGACAGTCATAATTCACCCCTCCACTTT. Its translation is CASSDDSHNSPLHF. The chain recombines TRBV6-4 with TRBJ1-6; maybe TRBD1 (5 bases). V dropped 2 bases and J dropped 5 bases, with 7 bases sitting between them. The CDR3 totals 14 residues. Germline V CDR1 and CDR2: MRHNA, SNTAGT.

This sequence joins TRBV16 and TRBJ2-1; D is possibly TRBD2 (6 bases). This CDR3 is built from 15 residues. CDR1 is KGHSY, CDR2 FQNENV, per germline. V was pared by 4 bases and J by 0 bases, with 10 bases between. CDR3: CASSLVSGSYNEQFF. In DNA form, the CDR3 reads TGTGCCAGCAGCCTGGTTAGCGGCTCCTACAATGAGCAGTTCTTC.

The chain recombines TRBV4-1 with TRBJ2-7, with D perhaps matching TRBD1 (7 bases). Trimming left V 4 bases short and J 2 bases short, with 12 bases between. CDR1 is MGHRA, CDR2 YSYEKL, per germline. This CDR3 contains 14 residues. This chain's CDR3 is CASSRPGGTYEQYF. The CDR3 DNA sequence: TGCGCCAGCAGCCGGCCAGGGGGGACCTACGAGCAGTACTTC.

The chain employs TRBV27 and TRBJ2-5; no clear D. The germline V gene has CDR1 MNHEY and CDR2 SMNVEV (reference sequence). The V gene lost 5 bases and the J gene lost 8 bases, with 6 bases spanning the gap. CDR3 length: 10 amino acids. This CDR3 is CASSGITQYF. CDR3 DNA sequence: TGTGCCAGCAGTGGAATTACCCAGTACTTC.

The chain combines TRBV4-2 with TRBJ2-1; D gene ambiguous. V was clipped by 0 bases and J by 0 bases, with 9 bases between them. The CDR3 length is 16 residues. CDR1 and CDR2 (germline): LGHNA, YNFKEQ. The CDR3 region is CASSQDPRSSYNEQFF. The CDR3 nucleotides read TGTGCCAGCAGCCAAGATCCCAGGAGCTCCTACAATGAGCAGTTCTTC.

The chain carries TRBV15 and TRBJ1-3; 11 positions agree with TRBD1. The CDR3 consists of 19 residues. V lost 3 bases, J lost 0 bases, and 10 bases stayed unmatched. Germline-derived CDR1 and CDR2 are LNHNV and YYDKDF (reference sequence). In nucleotides, the CDR3 is TGTGCCACCAGCAGGGCGGGACAGGGGGTTTACCACTCTGGAAACACCATATATTTT. Amino acids: CATSRAGQGVYHSGNTIYF.

The J gene is TRBJ2-3, the V gene TRBV27, with 11 bases fitting TRBD2. The V gene's germline CDR1 is MNHEY and CDR2 SMNVEV (reference sequence). The CDR3 is 16 amino acids. V shed 6 bases, J shed 4 bases, and the junction held 9 bases outside the gene matches. CDR3: CASRRFSGRAADTQYF. CDR3 sequence (DNA): TGTGCCAGCAGAAGATTTAGCGGGAGGGCCGCAGATACGCAGTATTTT.

The count of this clone is one. The chain joins TRBV28 to TRBJ2-5; 11 nucleotides agree with TRBD2. The CDR3 totals 17 residues. V shed 4 bases and J 0 bases; nucleotides not matched to a gene: 7. In germline, CDR1 is MDHEN, CDR2 SYDVKM. DNA for the CDR3: TGTGCCAGCAGTTCTCCTAGCGGGAGGATCTACCAAGAGACCCAGTACTTC. Translated: CASSSPSGRIYQETQYF.